The 26 T cell receptor beta chains given below trace back to one sample, sequenced in a study of T cell repertoires in cytomegalovirus infection. One entry per CDR3 protein results from TCRdb running MiXCR on the reads. This sample carries about 490,000 distinct CDR3 sequences, around a quarter of them seen once, and the ten largest clones take around 13%. Sequences were obtained from PBMCs. These receptors came from a human donor in good health (CMV status not recorded). Some clones in this sample may be carry-over from other donors' samples.

The chain employs TRBV7-9 and TRBJ1-1; TRBD1 aligns across 8 bases. The junction had 8 bases not matched to a gene; V was cut back by 8 bases and J by 3 bases. Germline V gives CDR1 SEHNR, CDR2 FQNEAQ (reference sequence). There are 14 residues in the CDR3. CDR3 bases: TGTGCCAGCGGCGACGGACAGGGAGACACTGAAGCTTTCTTT. This codes for CASGDGQGDTEAFF.

The rearrangement uses TRBV7-6 and TRBJ2-7; D is perhaps TRBD2 (6 bases). Deletions cut 2 bases from V and 1 base from J, with 6 bases between. Germline values: CDR1 SGHVS, CDR2 FNYEAQ. This CDR3 has 13 residues. The CDR3 region has the DNA TGTGCCAGCAGCTTACGGGAGTCCTACGAGCAGTACGTC. Residues: CASSLRESYEQYV.

This clonotype was picked up a small number of times. The rearrangement links TRBV7-2 to TRBJ2-7, with D perhaps being TRBD1 or TRBD2 (5 bases each). Germline V gene lookup returns CDR1 SGHTA and CDR2 FQGNSA. V lost 1 base and J lost 1, with 14 bases in between. The CDR3 is 16 residues long. The CDR3 loop reads CASSLVVGEGSYEQYF. CDR3 DNA sequence: TGTGCCAGCAGCTTAGTGGTGGGAGAGGGGTCCTACGAGCAGTACTTC.

This clonotype was observed a handful of times. The genes are TRBV10-3 and TRBJ2-7, with 12 bases fitting TRBD2. The V segment lost 3 bases and the J segment 3 bases; nucleotides outside the gene matches: 6. The germline V gene encodes CDR1 ENHRY and CDR2 SYGVKD. CDR3 size: 16 residues. The CDR3 DNA is TGTGCCATCAGTGATACCGGGACTAGCGGGTTCTACGAGCAGTACTTC. Its translation: CAISDTGTSGFYEQYF.

The chain couples TRBV19 to TRBJ1-2; weak D call: TRBD1 (6 bases). V lost 1 base to trimming and J lost 3 bases, with 12 bases between them. There are 15 residues in the CDR3. Germline loops: CDR1 LNHDA, CDR2 SQIVND (reference sequence). The CDR3 sequence: CASSIASGADYGYTF. CDR3 bases: TGTGCCAGTAGTATAGCATCGGGGGCGGACTATGGCTACACCTTC. The whole variable domain, filled in from reference TRBV19 and TRBJ1-2, reads DGGITQSPKYLFRKEGQNVTLSCEQNLNHDAMYWYRQDPGQGLRLIYYSQIVNDFQKGDIAEGYSVSREKKESFPLTVTSAQKNPTAFYLCASSIASGADYGYTFGSGTRLTVV.

The V call is TRBV30, the J call TRBJ2-1; D call uncertain. This CDR3 contains 12 residues. Deletions cut 5 bases from V and 7 bases from J, with 12 bases between. Looked up from germline, CDR1 is GTSNPN and CDR2 is SVGIG (reference sequence). The CDR3 DNA follows: TGTGCCTGGGGGATACAATGGAATGAGCAGTTCTTC. Amino acid sequence: CAWGIQWNEQFF.

There are a few counts of this clonotype. The DNA for the CDR3 is TGTGCCAGCAGCCAAGCCCCGGGAGCTTACAATGAGCAGTTCTTC. Residues: CASSQAPGAYNEQFF. The chain carries TRBV3-1 and TRBJ2-1; maybe TRBD2 (6 bases). CDR3 length equals 15 residues. CDR1 is LGHDT and CDR2 is YNNKEL in the germline V gene (reference sequence). V shed 1 base and J shed 4 bases, with 11 bases lying between them.

This chain links TRBV7-9 with TRBJ2-3, with unresolved D. Germline V gene lookup returns CDR1 SEHNR and CDR2 FQNEAQ (reference sequence). CDR3 length: 14 amino acids. Between the trimmed V and J ends, which lost 3 bases and 2 bases, there was a span of 9 bases. Here the CDR3 DNA reads TGTGCCAGCAGCTTTACGCGAATCACAGATACGCAGTATTTT. Translated: CASSFTRITDTQYF.

The gene calls are TRBV14 and TRBJ1-4; D is ambiguous. The CDR3 is 13 residues long. Between the trimmed V and J ends, which lost 4 bases and 7 bases, there was a span of 10 bases. Per the germline V gene, CDR1 is SGHDN and CDR2 is FVKESK. The CDR3 reads CASSPGFSEKLFF. CDR3 DNA sequence: TGTGCCAGCAGCCCAGGATTTAGTGAAAAACTGTTTTTT.

The chain uses TRBV25-1 and TRBJ2-5, with 8 bases that match TRBD2. Germline CDR1 and CDR2: MGHDK and SYGVNS. Trimming removed 3 bases from V and 1 base from J; junction bases left unmatched: 10. CDR3 length equals 17 residues. Here the CDR3 DNA reads TGTGCCAGCAGTGAGCCAAGCGCGGGAGGTATCCAAGAGACCCAGTACTTC. Protein product: CASSEPSAGGIQETQYF. Combining the CDR3 with reference TRBV25-1 and TRBJ2-5 gives the whole variable domain EADIYQTPRYLVIGTGKKITLECSQTMGHDKMYWYQQDPGMELHLIHYSYGVNSTEKGDLSSESTVSRIRTEHFPLTLESARPSHTSQYLCASSEPSAGGIQETQYFGPGTRLLVL.

This clonotype has ten or more counts. The chain employs TRBV12-3 or TRBV12-4 and TRBJ1-4, with 8 bases fitting TRBD1. The CDR3 runs 14 residues. The V segment lost 6 bases and the J segment 5 bases; nucleotides outside the gene matches: 5. The CDR3 loop reads CASSPRGQNEKLFF. The CDR3 nucleotides read TGTGCCAGCAGCCCCAGGGGGCAGAATGAAAAACTGTTTTTT.

This clonotype was seen a handful of times. V and J are TRBV7-2 and TRBJ1-2, with D tentatively TRBD1 (5 bases). From germline, CDR1 is SGHTA and CDR2 FQGNSA. The CDR3 covers 15 residues. Trimming shortened V by 0 bases and J by 4 bases, and 12 bases separated the two germline ends. CDR3 amino acids: CASSLAPGQAYGYTF. CDR3 nucleotide sequence: TGTGCCAGCAGCTTAGCTCCCGGACAAGCCTATGGCTACACCTTC. Variable domain in full (rest from reference TRBV7-2 and TRBJ1-2): GAGVSQSPSNKVTEKGKDVELRCDPISGHTALYWYRQSLGQGLEFLIYFQGNSAPDKSGLPSDRFSAERTGGSVSTLTIQRTQQEDSAVYLCASSLAPGQAYGYTFGSGTRLTVV.

The V gene is TRBV6-6, the J gene TRBJ2-3; D tentatively fits TRBD1 or TRBD2 (5 bases each). The CDR3 sequence is 14 residues long. Germline CDR1 reads MNHNY; CDR2 reads SVGAGI (reference sequence). The germline V and J ends were trimmed by 5 bases and 5 bases, with 14 bases remaining between them. CDR3 bases: TGTGCCAGCAGTCACCGGGACGGAGGAGATACGCAGTATTTT. Its protein is CASSHRDGGDTQYF.

The chain joins TRBV4-3 to TRBJ2-3; 10 nucleotides align to TRBD2. Germline trimming cut 0 bases from V and 3 bases from J; bases unmatched to any gene: 9. This CDR3 region has 18 residues. Germline CDR1 and CDR2: LGHNA and YSLEER. The CDR3 sequence: CASSQDFGASGSTDTQYF. CDR3 nucleotide sequence: TGCGCCAGCAGCCAAGATTTCGGGGCTAGCGGGAGTACAGATACGCAGTATTTT.

The V call is TRBV5-1, the J call TRBJ2-4; 10 bases are a match to TRBD1. CDR1 is SGHRS and CDR2 is YFSETQ in the germline V gene. The CDR3 sequence is 16 residues long. V gave up 2 bases and J gave up 1 base; unmatched junction bases: 3. The DNA of the CDR3 is TGCGCCAGCAGCTTTCTGGGACAGGGGGCCAAAAACATTCAGTACTTC. Translating it yields CASSFLGQGAKNIQYF. Supplemented by reference TRBV5-1 and TRBJ2-4, the full variable domain reads KAGVTQTPRYLIKTRGQQVTLSCSPISGHRSVSWYQQTPGQGLQFLFEYFSETQRNKGNFPGRFSGRQFSNSRSEMNVSTLELGDSALYLCASSFLGQGAKNIQYFGAGTRLSVL.

This clonotype was found many times. The chain uses TRBV7-9 and TRBJ2-2; D gene uncertain. V lost 0 bases and J 4 bases, leaving 0 bases between the germline ends. Germline V lookup: CDR1 SEHNR, CDR2 FQNEAQ (reference sequence). This CDR3 contains 12 residues. The CDR3 coding sequence is TGTGCCAGCAGCTTAGCCACCGGGGAGCTGTTTTTT. Amino acids: CASSLATGELFF.

The V gene is TRBV5-4, the J gene TRBJ2-5, with D tentatively TRBD2 (6 bases). CDR3 length: 13 residues. In germline, CDR1 is SGHNT, CDR2 YYREEE (reference sequence). Trimming took off 4 bases at V and 3 bases at J, with 10 bases between the two ends. The CDR3 sequence is CASSRGDEETQYF. In DNA form, the CDR3 reads TGTGCCAGCAGCCGCGGGGACGAAGAGACCCAGTACTTC.

This clonotype occurred a few times. The genes are TRBV10-2 and TRBJ2-7; 11 bases line up with TRBD2. The germline V gene encodes CDR1 WSHSY and CDR2 SAAADI. CDR3 length: 15 residues. After removal of 3 bases from V and 5 bases from J, the junction contained 6 bases not matched to a gene. This CDR3 reads CASSERLAGTHEQYV. The CDR3 DNA sequence: TGCGCCAGCAGTGAAAGACTAGCGGGAACCCACGAGCAGTACGTC.

The chain links TRBV7-2 to TRBJ2-7; 10 bases map to TRBD2. Looked up from germline, CDR1 is SGHTA and CDR2 is FQGNSA. The CDR3 has 20 amino acids. J was trimmed by 1 base and V by 2 bases; bases with no gene match: 17. The CDR3 sequence: CASSLFQDSSGSGWSYEQYV. CDR3 in DNA: TGTGCCAGCAGCTTATTTCAGGATTCTAGCGGGAGTGGCTGGTCCTACGAGCAGTACGTC.

This clonotype was observed a few times. J is TRBJ2-7 and V is TRBV28; D unclear. Germline V gene lookup returns CDR1 MDHEN and CDR2 SYDVKM. The CDR3 spans 14 residues. The ends were cut back, 2 bases at V and 1 base at J, with 9 bases in the middle. Here the CDR3 reads CASSLPQRSYEQYV. The CDR3 DNA sequence: TGTGCCAGCAGTTTACCGCAGCGATCCTACGAGCAGTACGTC.

The chain joins TRBV20-1 to TRBJ2-2; D uncertain. CDR1 and CDR2 (germline): DFQATT, SNEGSKA (reference sequence). Trimming took off 0 bases at V and 5 bases at J, with 7 bases between the two ends. The CDR3 length is 13 residues. The DNA of the CDR3 is TGCAGTGCTAGAGATATACAGACCGGGGAGCTGTTTTTT. Translation: CSARDIQTGELFF.

This sequence joins TRBV29-1 and TRBJ2-1; 8 nucleotides align to TRBD1. The CDR3 length is 14 residues. Germline V lookup: CDR1 SQVTM, CDR2 ANQGSEA. V lost 5 bases, J lost 6 bases, and 9 bases stayed unmatched. Here the CDR3 DNA reads TGCAGCGTTAATTCTGGACAGGGCGGCAATGAGCAGTTCTTC. Its protein product is CSVNSGQGGNEQFF.

Only a few counts were recorded for this clonotype. The rearrangement joins TRBV10-3 to TRBJ2-5; D not certain. The V gene's germline CDR1 is ENHRY and CDR2 SYGVKD. Trimming left V 5 bases short and J 5 bases short, with 6 bases between. There are 11 residues in the CDR3. CDR3 nucleotides: TGTGCCATCAGTTCCCGGGAGACCCAGTACTTC. Translated, it gives CAISSRETQYF.

V gene TRBV29-1 combines with J gene TRBJ2-3; tentatively, D is TRBD2 (6 bases). V shed 5 bases and J shed 4 bases, with 13 bases lying between them. In germline, CDR1 is SQVTM, CDR2 ANQGSEA. CDR3 size: 13 residues. This CDR3 is CSVCREFPDTQYF. CDR3 nucleotides: TGCAGCGTTTGTCGGGAGTTTCCAGATACGCAGTATTTT.

CDR3 in DNA: TGTGCCAGCTCACCACTTCCCGCGGGAGTTCACAATGAGCAGTTCTTC. This encodes CASSPLPAGVHNEQFF. The genes are TRBV18 and TRBJ2-1; 7 positions match TRBD2. Germline lookup yields CDR1 KGHSH and CDR2 LQKENI. CDR3 length equals 16 residues. After removal of 1 base from V and 5 bases from J, the junction contained 8 bases not matched to a gene. The variable domain in full, completed from reference TRBV18 and TRBJ2-1, reads NAGVMQNPRHLVRRRGQEARLRCSPMKGHSHVYWYRQLPEEGLKFMVYLQKENIIDESGMPKERFSAEFPKEGPSILRIQQVVRGDSAAYFCASSPLPAGVHNEQFFGPGTRLTVL.

This clonotype was counted ten times or more. V and J are TRBV7-9 and TRBJ1-2; a weak D match, TRBD1 (5 bases). Trimming pared 0 bases from V and 4 bases from J, leaving 9 bases between. The CDR3 loop spans 14 amino acids. Germline assignment: CDR1 SEHNR and CDR2 FQNEAQ (reference sequence). The CDR3 spells CASSLAPGLYGYTF. CDR3 DNA: TGTGCCAGCAGCTTAGCGCCAGGGCTCTATGGCTACACCTTC.